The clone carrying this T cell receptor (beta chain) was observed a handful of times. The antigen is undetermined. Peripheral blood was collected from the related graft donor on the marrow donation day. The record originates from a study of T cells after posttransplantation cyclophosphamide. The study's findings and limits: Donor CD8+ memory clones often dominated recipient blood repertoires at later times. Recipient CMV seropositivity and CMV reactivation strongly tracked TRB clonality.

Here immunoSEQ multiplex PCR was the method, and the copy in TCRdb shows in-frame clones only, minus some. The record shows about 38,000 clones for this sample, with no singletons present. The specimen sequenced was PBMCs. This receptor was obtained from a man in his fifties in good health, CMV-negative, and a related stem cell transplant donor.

This chain's CDR3 is CASSISGKSYEQYF. Here the CDR3 DNA reads TGTGCCAGCAGTATATCCGGGAAGTCCTACGAGCAGTACTTC. V and J are TRBV25-1 and TRBJ2-7; perhaps TRBD2 as D (5 bases). Trimming pared 5 bases from V and 1 base from J, leaving 12 bases between. CDR1 is MGHDK, CDR2 SYGVNS, per germline. The CDR3 totals 14 residues.